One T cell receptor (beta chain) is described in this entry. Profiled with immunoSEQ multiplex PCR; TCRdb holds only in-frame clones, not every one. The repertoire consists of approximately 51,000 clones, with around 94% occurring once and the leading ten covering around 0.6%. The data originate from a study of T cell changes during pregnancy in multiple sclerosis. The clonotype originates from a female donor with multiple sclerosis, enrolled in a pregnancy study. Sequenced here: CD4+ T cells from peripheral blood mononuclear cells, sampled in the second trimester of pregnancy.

In nucleotides, the CDR3 is TGTGCCAGCAGCTTAGACAAGAACACTGAAGCTTTCTTT. It yields the protein CASSLDKNTEAFF. The rearrangement joins TRBV7-6 to TRBJ1-1; D is unresolved. The CDR3 sequence is 13 residues long. The V gene's germline CDR1 is SGHVS and CDR2 FNYEAQ. Deletions cut 1 base from V and 1 base from J, with 4 bases between.